This T cell receptor beta chain was sequenced for a study of T-cell reconstitution after alpha-beta-depleted transplantation in children. Unique molecular identifiers tagged the TCRbeta library. In TCRdb, the PCR reads were re-called with MiXCR into one record per CDR3 protein. Here the sample spans hundreds of thousands of distinct CDR3 sequences, about an eighth being singletons. Trimming removed 4 bases from V and 7 bases from J, with 11 bases in between. Germline V gene data show CDR1 as MNHNY and CDR2 as SVGAGI (reference sequence). This CDR3 has 13 residues. This clonotype was picked up a small number of times.

This receptor was obtained from a human donor who donated a stem cell graft to a child with Fanconi anemia. Sequences were derived from PBMCs, sampled from the stem cell graft. The rearrangement links TRBV6-6 to TRBJ1-5; no definite D call. CDR3 bases: TGTGCCAGCAGTTTAAGGGAGTTCCAGCCCCAGCATTTT. This codes for CASSLREFQPQHF.